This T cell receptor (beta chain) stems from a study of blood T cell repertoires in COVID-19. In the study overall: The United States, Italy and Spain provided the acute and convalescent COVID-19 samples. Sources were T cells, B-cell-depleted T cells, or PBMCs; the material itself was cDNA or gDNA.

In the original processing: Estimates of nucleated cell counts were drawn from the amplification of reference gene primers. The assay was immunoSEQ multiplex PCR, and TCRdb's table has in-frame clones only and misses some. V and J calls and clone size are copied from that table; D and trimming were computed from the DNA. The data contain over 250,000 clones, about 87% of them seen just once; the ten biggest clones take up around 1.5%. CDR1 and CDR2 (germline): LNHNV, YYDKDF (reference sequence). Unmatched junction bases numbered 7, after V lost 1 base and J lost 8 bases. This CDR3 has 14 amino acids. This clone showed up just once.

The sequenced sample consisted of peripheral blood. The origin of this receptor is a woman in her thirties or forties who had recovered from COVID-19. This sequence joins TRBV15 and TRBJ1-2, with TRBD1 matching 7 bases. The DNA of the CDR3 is TGTGCCACCAGCAGAGGACAGGGACTGGGCGGCTACACCTTC. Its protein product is CATSRGQGLGGYTF.